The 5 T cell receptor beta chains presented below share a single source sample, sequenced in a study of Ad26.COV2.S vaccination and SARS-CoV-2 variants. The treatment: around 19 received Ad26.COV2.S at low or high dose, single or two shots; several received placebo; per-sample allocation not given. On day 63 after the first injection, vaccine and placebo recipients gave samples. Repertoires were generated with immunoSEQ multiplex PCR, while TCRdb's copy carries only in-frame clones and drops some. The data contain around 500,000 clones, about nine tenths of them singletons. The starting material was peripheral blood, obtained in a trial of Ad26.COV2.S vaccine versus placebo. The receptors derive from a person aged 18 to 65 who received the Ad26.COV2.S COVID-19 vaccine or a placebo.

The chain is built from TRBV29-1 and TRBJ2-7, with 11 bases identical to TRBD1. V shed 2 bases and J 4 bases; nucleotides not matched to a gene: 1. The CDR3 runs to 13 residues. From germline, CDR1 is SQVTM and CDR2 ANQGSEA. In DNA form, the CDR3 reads TGCAGCGTTGAAAGGGACAGGGGGTACGAGCAGTACTTC. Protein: CSVERDRGYEQYF.

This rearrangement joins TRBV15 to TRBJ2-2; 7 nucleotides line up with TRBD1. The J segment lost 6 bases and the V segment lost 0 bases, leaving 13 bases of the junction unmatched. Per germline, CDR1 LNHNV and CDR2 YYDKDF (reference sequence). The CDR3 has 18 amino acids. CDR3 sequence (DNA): TGTGCCACCAGCAGAGATCTGGTCCGACAGGGTAGTCCCGGGGAGCTGTTTTTT. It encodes CATSRDLVRQGSPGELFF.

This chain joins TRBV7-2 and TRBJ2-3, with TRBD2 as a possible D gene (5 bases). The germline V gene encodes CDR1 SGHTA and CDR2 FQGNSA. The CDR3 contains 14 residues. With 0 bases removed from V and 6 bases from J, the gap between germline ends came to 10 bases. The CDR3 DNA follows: TGTGCCAGCAGCTTAGCGGGTACGGGGGATACGCAGTATTTT. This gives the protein CASSLAGTGDTQYF.

CDR3 nucleotides: TGCAGCGTGATTCATGCAACTAATGAAAAACTGTTTTTT. As protein: CSVIHATNEKLFF. The chain employs TRBV29-1 and TRBJ1-4; D remains ambiguous. The germline V gene has CDR1 SQVTM and CDR2 ANQGSEA. The CDR3 consists of 13 residues. Trimming took off 6 bases at V and 0 bases at J, with 8 bases between the two ends.

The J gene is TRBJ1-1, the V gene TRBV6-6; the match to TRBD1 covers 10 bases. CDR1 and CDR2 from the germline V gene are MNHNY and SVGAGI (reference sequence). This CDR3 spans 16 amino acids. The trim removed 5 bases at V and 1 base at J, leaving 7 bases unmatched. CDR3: CASSRQGAGGNTEAFF. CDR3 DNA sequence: TGTGCCAGCAGTCGACAGGGGGCTGGCGGGAACACTGAAGCTTTCTTT.